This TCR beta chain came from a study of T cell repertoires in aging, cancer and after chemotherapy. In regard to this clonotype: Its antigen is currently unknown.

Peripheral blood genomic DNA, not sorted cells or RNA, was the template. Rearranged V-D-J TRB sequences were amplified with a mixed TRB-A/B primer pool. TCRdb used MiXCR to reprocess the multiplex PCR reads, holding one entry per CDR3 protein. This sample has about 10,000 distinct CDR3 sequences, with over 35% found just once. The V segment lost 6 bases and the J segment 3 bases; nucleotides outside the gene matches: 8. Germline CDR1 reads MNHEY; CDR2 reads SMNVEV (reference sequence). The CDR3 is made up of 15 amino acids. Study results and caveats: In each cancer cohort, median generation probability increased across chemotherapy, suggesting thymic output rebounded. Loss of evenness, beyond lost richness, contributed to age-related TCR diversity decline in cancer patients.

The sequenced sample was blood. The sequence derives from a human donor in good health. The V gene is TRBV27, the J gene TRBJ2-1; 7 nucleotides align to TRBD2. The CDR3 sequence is CASSPLADIYNEQFF. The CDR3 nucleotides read TGTGCCAGCAGCCCTCTAGCGGATATCTACAATGAGCAGTTCTTC.